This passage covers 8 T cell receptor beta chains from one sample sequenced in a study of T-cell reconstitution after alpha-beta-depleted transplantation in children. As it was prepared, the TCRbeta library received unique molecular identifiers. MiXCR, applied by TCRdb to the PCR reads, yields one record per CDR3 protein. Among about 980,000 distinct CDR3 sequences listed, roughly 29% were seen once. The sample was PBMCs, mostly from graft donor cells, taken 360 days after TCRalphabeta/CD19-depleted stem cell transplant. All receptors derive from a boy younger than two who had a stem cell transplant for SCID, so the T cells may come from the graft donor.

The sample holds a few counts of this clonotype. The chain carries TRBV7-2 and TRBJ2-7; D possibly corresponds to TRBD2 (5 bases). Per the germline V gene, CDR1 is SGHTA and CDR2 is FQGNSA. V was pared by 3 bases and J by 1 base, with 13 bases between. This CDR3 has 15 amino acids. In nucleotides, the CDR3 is TGTGCCAGCAGCTTCCCTCCGGGGAGATCCTACGAGCAGTACTTC. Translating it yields CASSFPPGRSYEQYF.

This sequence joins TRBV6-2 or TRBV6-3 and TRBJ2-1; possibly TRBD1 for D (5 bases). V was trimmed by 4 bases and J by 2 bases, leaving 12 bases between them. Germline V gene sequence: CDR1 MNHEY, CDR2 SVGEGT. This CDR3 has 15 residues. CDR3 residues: CASSSGKGTYNEQFF. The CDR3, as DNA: TGTGCCAGCAGTTCAGGGAAAGGAACCTACAATGAGCAGTTCTTC.

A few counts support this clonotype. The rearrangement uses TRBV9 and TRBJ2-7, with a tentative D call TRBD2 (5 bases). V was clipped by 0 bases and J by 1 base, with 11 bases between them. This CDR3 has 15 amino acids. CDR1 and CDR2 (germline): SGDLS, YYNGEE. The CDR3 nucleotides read TGTGCCAGCAGCGTAGCCGGGGATAGTTCCTACGAGCAGTACTTC. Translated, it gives CASSVAGDSSYEQYF.

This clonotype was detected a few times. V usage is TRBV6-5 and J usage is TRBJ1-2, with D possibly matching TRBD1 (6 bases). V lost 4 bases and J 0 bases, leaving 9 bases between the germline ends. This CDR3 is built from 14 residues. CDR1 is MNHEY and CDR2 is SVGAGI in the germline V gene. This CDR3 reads CASSWGTSNYGYTF. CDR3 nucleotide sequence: TGTGCCAGCAGTTGGGGGACATCTAACTATGGCTACACCTTC.

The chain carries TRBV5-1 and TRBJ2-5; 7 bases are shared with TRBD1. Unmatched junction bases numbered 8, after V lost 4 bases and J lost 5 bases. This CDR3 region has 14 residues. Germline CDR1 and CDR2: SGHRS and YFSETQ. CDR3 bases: TGCGCCAGCAGCCGTCAGGGGGATAAGGAGACCCAGTACTTC. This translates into CASSRQGDKETQYF.

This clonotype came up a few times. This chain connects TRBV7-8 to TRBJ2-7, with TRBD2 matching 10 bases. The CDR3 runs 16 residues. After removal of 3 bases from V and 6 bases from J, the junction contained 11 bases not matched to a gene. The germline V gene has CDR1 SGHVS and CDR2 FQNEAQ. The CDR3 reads CASSFRLAGVIGEQYF. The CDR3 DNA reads TGTGCCAGCAGCTTCAGGCTAGCGGGGGTGATTGGCGAGCAGTACTTC.

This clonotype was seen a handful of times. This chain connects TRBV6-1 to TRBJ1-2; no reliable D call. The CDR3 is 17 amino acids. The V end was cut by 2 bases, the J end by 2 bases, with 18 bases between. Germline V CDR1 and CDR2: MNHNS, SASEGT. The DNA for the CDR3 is TGTGCCAGCAGTGAACCGCCCGCTATCACAATCAACTATGGCTACACCTTC. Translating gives CASSEPPAITINYGYTF.

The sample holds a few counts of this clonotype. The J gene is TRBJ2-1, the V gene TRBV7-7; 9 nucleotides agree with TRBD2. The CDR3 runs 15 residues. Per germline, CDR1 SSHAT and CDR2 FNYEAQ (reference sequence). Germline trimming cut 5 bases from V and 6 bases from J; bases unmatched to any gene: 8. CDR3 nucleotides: TGTGCCAGCAGCCCGGGACTAGCTTTATTCAATGAGCAGTTCTTC. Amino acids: CASSPGLALFNEQFF. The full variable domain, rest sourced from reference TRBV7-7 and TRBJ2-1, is GAGVSQSPRYKVTKRGQDVTLRCDPISSHATLYWYQQALGQGPEFLTYFNYEAQPDKSGLPSDRFSAERPEGSISTLTIQRTEQRDSAMYRCASSPGLALFNEQFFGPGTRLTVL.